Listed below are T cell receptor beta chains from one sample, sequenced in a study of a mutant IDH1 vaccine in newly diagnosed glioma. Clones were read by immunoSEQ multiplex PCR, and TCRdb kept only the in-frame ones, dropping some. The table records roughly 99,000 clones, roughly 90% of them present only once. The material sequenced was PBMCs, taken from a glioma patient treated with radiotherapy, temozolomide or both. The receptors stem from a woman aged 50 to 60 with glioma. Both conserved end residues are part of each CDR3. Each record gives: clone size, V gene, D gene, J gene, CDR3 DNA, CDR3 protein. A D gene is named only where the DNA matches it firmly. Clone sizes are given selectively: once, few, many, or a class where the clone is expanded.

NA,TRBV28,NA,TRBJ2-2,TGTGCCAGCAGGGGGGCCGGGGAGCTGTTTTTT,CASRGAGELFF
NA,TRBV5-1,NA,TRBJ2-2,TGCGCCAGCAGCCGCAAACAGCAGATGAACACCGGGGAGCTGTTTTTT,CASSRKQQMNTGELFF
NA,TRBV5-6,TRBD1,TRBJ2-7,TGTGCCAGCAGACCGACTGGACAGGGAGAGCAGTACTTC,CASRPTGQGEQYF
NA,TRBV30,NA,TRBJ2-5,TGTGCCTGGAGTAGGGGGGCAGAAGAGACCCAGTACTTC,CAWSRGAEETQYF
NA,TRBV7-7,NA,TRBJ2-2,TGTGCTAGCAGCTTAAGACTAGGAATCGGGGAGCTGTTTTTT,CASSLRLGIGELFF
NA,TRBV9,NA,TRBJ1-1,TGTGCCAGCAGCGTAGAGGGGGTGAACACTGAAGCTTTCTTT,CASSVEGVNTEAFF
NA,TRBV6-1,NA,TRBJ1-5,TGTGCCAGCATTTTAGGGGCGGGCAATCAGCCCCAGCATTTT,CASILGAGNQPQHF
NA,TRBV10-3,NA,TRBJ1-1,TGTGCCATCAGCCCCAGGGAAACTGAAGCTTTCTTT,CAISPRETEAFF
NA,TRBV30,NA,TRBJ1-1,TGTGCCTGGAGTCTCCCGCCTCAGTTCACTGAAGCTTTCTTT,CAWSLPPQFTEAFF
once,TRBV7-9,TRBD2,TRBJ2-7,TGTGCCAGCAGCTTAGGGCGGGAGGGGCACGAGCAGTACTTC,CASSLGREGHEQYF
once,TRBV27,TRBD1,TRBJ2-7,TGTGCCAGCACCCTCGACCGGGACAGGCTAGCCTACGAGCAGTACTTC,CASTLDRDRLAYEQYF
NA,TRBV6-1,NA,TRBJ2-2,TGTGCCAGCAGTGAGAATACTCCGGGACCGCTAACGCACGGGGAGCTGTTTTTT,CASSENTPGPLTHGELFF
NA,TRBV7-3,NA,TRBJ1-2,TGTGCCAGCAGCTTAACGGGTGACAACTATGGCTACACCTTC,CASSLTGDNYGYTF
once,TRBV5-4,TRBD2,TRBJ2-5,TGTGCCAGCAGCTTAATGGAGATTAGCGGGAGGGCTGCAGAGACCCAGTACTTC,CASSLMEISGRAAETQYF
NA,TRBV2,NA,TRBJ1-2,TGTGCCAGCAGTGAACCAGGGCGGGGTAACTATGGCTACACCTTC,CASSEPGRGNYGYTF
NA,TRBV9,NA,TRBJ1-3,TGTGCCAGCAGCGACCGGGACACCTCTGGAAACACCATATATTTT,CASSDRDTSGNTIYF
NA,TRBV5-4,TRBD1,TRBJ2-7,TGTGCCAGCAGCTCGGGACAGGGAAGAGGTTACGAGCAGTACTTC,CASSSGQGRGYEQYF
once,TRBV9,TRBD1,TRBJ2-1,TGTGCCAGCAGCGGACCCGGGGCAGGGGGCTTGGATGAGCAGTTCTTC,CASSGPGAGGLDEQFF
NA,TRBV5-1,NA,TRBJ1-1,TGCGCCAGCAGCCCCTCGGGGGGGCGTGTGGACACTGAAGCTTTCTTT,CASSPSGGRVDTEAFF
NA,TRBV4-1,TRBD2,TRBJ2-7,TGCGCCAGCAGCAGGACTAGCGTGGACTACGAGCAGTACTTC,CASSRTSVDYEQYF
NA,TRBV28,NA,TRBJ2-5,TGTGCCAGCAGTTCAGGGATTTGGGAGACCCAGTACTTC,CASSSGIWETQYF
NA,TRBV30,TRBD1,TRBJ2-7,TGTGCCTGGAGTGACAGGGGGCTGGGGTACGAGCAGTACTTC,CAWSDRGLGYEQYF
NA,TRBV5-1,TRBD2,TRBJ2-1,TGCGCCAGCAGCTGGAACCTAGCGGGAGCGAATGAGCAGTTCTTC,CASSWNLAGANEQFF
NA,TRBV28,NA,TRBJ2-4,TGTGCCAGCAGTCCATGGACGACAGCCAAAAACATTCAGTACTTC,CASSPWTTAKNIQYF
NA,TRBV15,NA,TRBJ2-6,TGTGCCACCAGCAGAGATCGGGTCTCTGGGGCCAACGTCCTGACTTTC,CATSRDRVSGANVLTF
NA,TRBV5-5,NA,TRBJ1-4,TGTGCCAGCACCGTCCGGGGGGATAATGAAAAACTGTTTTTT,CASTVRGDNEKLFF
NA,TRBV11-3,NA,TRBJ1-3,TGTGCCAGCAGCGCCGACAGCCTTGGCCCCCTCTCTGGAAACACCATATATTTT,CASSADSLGPLSGNTIYF
NA,TRBV27,TRBD1,TRBJ2-7,TGTGCCAGCAGTTTACGGGACAGGGTTTACGAGCAGTACTTC,CASSLRDRVYEQYF
NA,TRBV7-9,TRBD1,TRBJ1-1,TGTGCCAGCAGAAGGGACAGGAACACTGAAGCTTTCTTT,CASRRDRNTEAFF
NA,TRBV27,TRBD2,TRBJ2-7,TGTGCCAGCAGTTTGGCGGGAGGGTACAGAGAGCAGTACTTC,CASSLAGGYREQYF
NA,TRBV28,NA,TRBJ1-1,TGTGCCAGCAGTTTATACGGTGGGATGAACACTGAAGCTTTCTTT,CASSLYGGMNTEAFF
NA,TRBV10-3,TRBD1,TRBJ2-2,TGTGCCATCCAGGGGACAGTAAACACCGGGGAGCTGTTTTTT,CAIQGTVNTGELFF
NA,TRBV5-1,NA,TRBJ2-5,TGCGCCAGCAGCCCAACTAGCACAGAGACCCAGTACTTC,CASSPTSTETQYF
NA,TRBV7-6,NA,TRBJ2-3,TGTGCGGTGGGGGGGGCGCGAGGTTTCGCAGATACGCAGTATTTT,CAVGGARGFADTQYF
few,TRBV5-1,TRBD1,TRBJ2-3,TGCGCCAGCAGCTCCGGGACAGGGGGTATAGATACGCAGTATTTT,CASSSGTGGIDTQYF
NA,TRBV9,TRBD1,TRBJ2-2,TGTGCCAGCAGCGTAGTACAGGGGGCGAGGACCGGGGAGCTGTTTTTT,CASSVVQGARTGELFF
NA,TRBV28,TRBD1,TRBJ1-2,TGTGCCAGCAGTCCCAGAGGGGACAGGGTGGTAGGCTACACCTTC,CASSPRGDRVVGYTF
NA,TRBV2,TRBD1,TRBJ1-5,TGTGCCAGCAGCGACAGGGAGGGTAATCAGCCCCAGCATTTT,CASSDREGNQPQHF
NA,TRBV2,TRBD1,TRBJ2-3,TGTGCCAGCAGTAGGGACAGGGTAGGCACAGATACGCAGTATTTT,CASSRDRVGTDTQYF
few,TRBV4-1,NA,TRBJ1-1,TGCGCCAGCAGCCAAGATCGGGAAATGAAAGCTTTCTTT,CASSQDREMKAFF
NA,TRBV5-1,TRBD2,TRBJ2-4,TGCGCCAGCAGCTGGACACTAGCGGGGGGAAGCGCAGCCAAAAACATTCAGTACTTC,CASSWTLAGGSAAKNIQYF
NA,TRBV5-5,NA,TRBJ1-2,TGTGCCAGCAGCTGGGGTGGAGTCTTCGCCTATGGCTACACCTTC,CASSWGGVFAYGYTF
NA,TRBV6-5,NA,TRBJ2-3,TGTGCCAGCACCCAGGGAGCAGATACGCAGTATTTT,CASTQGADTQYF
NA,TRBV5-4,TRBD1,TRBJ1-2,TGTGCCAGCAGCCAAGGACAGGGGGCCCCTAACTATGGCTACACCTTC,CASSQGQGAPNYGYTF
NA,TRBV7-8,TRBD2,TRBJ2-1,TGTGCCAGCAGCTTAGCTAGCGGGAGGCCCCATGAGCAGTTCTTC,CASSLASGRPHEQFF
NA,TRBV9,NA,TRBJ1-6,TGTGCCAGCAGCGTAGAGGACCCTAAGAGCTCCTATAATTCACCCCTCCACTTT,CASSVEDPKSSYNSPLHF
few,TRBV30,NA,TRBJ1-4,TGTGCCTGGAGTGTCAGCGGAAATGAAAAACTGTTTTTT,CAWSVSGNEKLFF
NA,TRBV2,NA,TRBJ2-7,TGTGCCAGCAGTGTTGGGCAGGCGCTTTATGAGCAGTACTTC,CASSVGQALYEQYF
NA,TRBV27,NA,TRBJ2-2,TGTGCCAGCAGTTTCGAACCGGGAACCGGGGAGCTGTTTTTT,CASSFEPGTGELFF
NA,TRBV13,NA,TRBJ2-3,TGTGCCAGCAGCTCAACCTCACAAGGGAGAGATACGCAGTATTTT,CASSSTSQGRDTQYF
NA,TRBV7-2,TRBD2,TRBJ2-4,TGTGCCAGCAGCTTAGCGCCTAGCGGGAGGGCCTTGCCCAAAAACATTCAGTACTTC,CASSLAPSGRALPKNIQYF
NA,TRBV18,TRBD1,TRBJ2-7,TGTGCCAGCTCACCCAGCAGACAGGGGAGCGAGCAGTACTTC,CASSPSRQGSEQYF
NA,TRBV12-5,NA,TRBJ1-5,TGTGCTAGTGGTTCTCCCGGGACACCTAGCAATCAGCCCCAGCATTTT,CASGSPGTPSNQPQHF
NA,TRBV5-1,NA,TRBJ1-1,TGCGCCAGCAGCTTGGATGGTTTGAACACTGAAGCTTTCTTT,CASSLDGLNTEAFF